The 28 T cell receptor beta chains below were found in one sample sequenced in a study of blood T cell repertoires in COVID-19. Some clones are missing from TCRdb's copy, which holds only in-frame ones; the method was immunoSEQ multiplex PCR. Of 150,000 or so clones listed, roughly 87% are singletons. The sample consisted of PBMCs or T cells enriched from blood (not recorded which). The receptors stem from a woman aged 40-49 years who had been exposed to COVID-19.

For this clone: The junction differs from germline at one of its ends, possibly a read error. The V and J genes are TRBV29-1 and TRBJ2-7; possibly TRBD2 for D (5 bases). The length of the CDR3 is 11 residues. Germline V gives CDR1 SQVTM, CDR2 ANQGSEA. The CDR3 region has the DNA TGCAGCGTTGAGTCCGCGGGCAGGCCAAACTTC. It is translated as CSVESAGRPNF.

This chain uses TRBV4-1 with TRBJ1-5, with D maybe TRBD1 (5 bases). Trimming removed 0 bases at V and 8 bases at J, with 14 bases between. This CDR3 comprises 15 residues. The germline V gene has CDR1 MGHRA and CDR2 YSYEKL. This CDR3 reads CASSQDPRAWEPQHF. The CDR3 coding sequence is TGCGCCAGCAGCCAAGACCCCAGGGCTTGGGAGCCCCAGCATTTT.

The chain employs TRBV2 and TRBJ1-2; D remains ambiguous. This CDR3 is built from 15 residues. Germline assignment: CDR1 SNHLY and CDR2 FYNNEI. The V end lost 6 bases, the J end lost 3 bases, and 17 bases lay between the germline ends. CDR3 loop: CASSPTSGFDYGYTF. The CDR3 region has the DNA TGTGCCAGCAGCCCAACCTCGGGTTTCGACTATGGCTACACCTTC.

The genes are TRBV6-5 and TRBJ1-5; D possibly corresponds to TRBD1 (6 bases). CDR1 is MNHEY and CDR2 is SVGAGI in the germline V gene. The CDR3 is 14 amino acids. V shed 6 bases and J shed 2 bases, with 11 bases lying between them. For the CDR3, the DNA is TGTGCCAGCAGCAGGGGAAGGGGCAATCAGCCCCAGCATTTT. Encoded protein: CASSRGRGNQPQHF.

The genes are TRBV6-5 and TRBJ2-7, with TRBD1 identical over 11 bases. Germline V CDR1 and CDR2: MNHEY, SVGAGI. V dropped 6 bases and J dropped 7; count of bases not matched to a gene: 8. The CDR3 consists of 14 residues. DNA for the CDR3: TGTGCCAGCAGGCCTCGGACAGGGGGCGCTGAGCAGTACTTC. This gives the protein CASRPRTGGAEQYF.

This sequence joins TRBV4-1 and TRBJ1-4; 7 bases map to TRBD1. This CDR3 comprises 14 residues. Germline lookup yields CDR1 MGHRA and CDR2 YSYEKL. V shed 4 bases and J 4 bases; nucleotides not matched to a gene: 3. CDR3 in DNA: TGCGCCAGCAGCCGGACAGGTCTTAATGAAAAACTGTTTTTT. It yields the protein CASSRTGLNEKLFF.

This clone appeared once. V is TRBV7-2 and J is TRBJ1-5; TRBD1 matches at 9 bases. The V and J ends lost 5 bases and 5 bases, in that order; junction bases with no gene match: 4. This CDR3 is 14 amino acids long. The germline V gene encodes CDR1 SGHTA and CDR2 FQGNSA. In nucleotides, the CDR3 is TGTGCCAGCAGCGCAAGACAGGGGGATCAGCCCCAGCATTTT. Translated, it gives CASSARQGDQPQHF. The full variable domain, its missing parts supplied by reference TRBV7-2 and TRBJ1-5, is GAGVSQSPSNKVTEKGKDVELRCDPISGHTALYWYRQSLGQGLEFLIYFQGNSAPDKSGLPSDRFSAERTGGSVSTLTIQRTQQEDSAVYLCASSARQGDQPQHFGDGTRLSIL.

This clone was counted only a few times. The CDR3, as DNA: TGTGCCAGCAGTGACGGACGGGGACACACAGATACGCAGTATTTT. Residues: CASSDGRGHTDTQYF. V gene TRBV6-4 combines with J gene TRBJ2-3, with a possible D match to TRBD1 (6 bases). The germline V and J ends were trimmed by 2 bases and 2 bases, with 11 bases remaining between them. The germline CDR1 and CDR2 sequences are MRHNA and SNTAGT. This CDR3 comprises 15 residues.

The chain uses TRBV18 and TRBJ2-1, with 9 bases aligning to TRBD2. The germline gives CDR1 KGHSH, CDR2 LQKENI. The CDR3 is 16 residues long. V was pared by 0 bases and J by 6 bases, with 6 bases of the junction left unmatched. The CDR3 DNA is TGTGCCAGCTCACCACCGAACCTAGCGGGATCCAATGAGCAGTTCTTC. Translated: CASSPPNLAGSNEQFF. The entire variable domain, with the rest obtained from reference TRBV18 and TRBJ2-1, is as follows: NAGVMQNPRHLVRRRGQEARLRCSPMKGHSHVYWYRQLPEEGLKFMVYLQKENIIDESGMPKERFSAEFPKEGPSILRIQQVVRGDSAAYFCASSPPNLAGSNEQFFGPGTRLTVL.

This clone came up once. CDR3 DNA sequence: TGTGCCAGCAGTGATCAAGGGACAGGGTCTCAGCCCCAGCATTTT. This encodes CASSDQGTGSQPQHF. The gene calls are TRBV6-1 and TRBJ1-5, with 9 nucleotides matching TRBD1. The trim removed 3 bases at V and 6 bases at J, leaving 6 bases unmatched. The CDR3 contains 15 residues. CDR1 and CDR2 (germline): MNHNS, SASEGT.

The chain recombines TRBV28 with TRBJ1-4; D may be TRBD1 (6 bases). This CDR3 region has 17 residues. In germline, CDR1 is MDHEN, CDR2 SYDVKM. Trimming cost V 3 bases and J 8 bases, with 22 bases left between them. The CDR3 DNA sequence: TGTGCCAGCAGTTTCGGTCAGGGGTCGGGATCAGGCGAAAAACTGTTTTTT. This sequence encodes CASSFGQGSGSGEKLFF.

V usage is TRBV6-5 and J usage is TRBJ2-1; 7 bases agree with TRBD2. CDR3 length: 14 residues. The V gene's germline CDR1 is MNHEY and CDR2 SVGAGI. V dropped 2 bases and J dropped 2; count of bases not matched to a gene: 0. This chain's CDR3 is CASSYREAYNEQFF. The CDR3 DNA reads TGTGCCAGCAGTTACCGGGAGGCCTACAATGAGCAGTTCTTC.

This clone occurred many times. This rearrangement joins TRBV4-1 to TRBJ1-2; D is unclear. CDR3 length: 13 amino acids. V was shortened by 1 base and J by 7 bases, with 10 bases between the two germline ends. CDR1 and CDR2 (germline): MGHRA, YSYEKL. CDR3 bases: TGCGCCAGCAGCCAAGTTCCCATGAGTGGCTACACCTTC. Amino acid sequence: CASSQVPMSGYTF.

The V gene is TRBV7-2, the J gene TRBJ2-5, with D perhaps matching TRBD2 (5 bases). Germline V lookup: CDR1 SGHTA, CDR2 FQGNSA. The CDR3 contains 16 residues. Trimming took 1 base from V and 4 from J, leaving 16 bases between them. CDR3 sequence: CASSLGRLAQRETQYF. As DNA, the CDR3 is TGTGCCAGCAGCTTAGGGAGGCTGGCACAGAGAGAGACCCAGTACTTC.

The CDR3 nucleotides are TGTGCCAGCAGCATGCAGGGACAGGGGTTTAATCAGCCCCAGCATTTT. Protein: CASSMQGQGFNQPQHF. The chain uses TRBV5-6 and TRBJ1-5; TRBD1 aligns across 10 bases. The trim removed 4 bases at V and 4 bases at J, leaving 8 bases unmatched. CDR1 is SGHDT and CDR2 is YYEEEE in the germline V gene. The CDR3 covers 16 residues.

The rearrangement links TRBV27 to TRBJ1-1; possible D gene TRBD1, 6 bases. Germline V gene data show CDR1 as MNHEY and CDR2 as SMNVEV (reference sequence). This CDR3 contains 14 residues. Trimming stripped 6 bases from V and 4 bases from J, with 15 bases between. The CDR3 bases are TGTGCCAGCAGCCGAACAGGGTGGGGCACTGAAGCTTTCTTT. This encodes CASSRTGWGTEAFF.

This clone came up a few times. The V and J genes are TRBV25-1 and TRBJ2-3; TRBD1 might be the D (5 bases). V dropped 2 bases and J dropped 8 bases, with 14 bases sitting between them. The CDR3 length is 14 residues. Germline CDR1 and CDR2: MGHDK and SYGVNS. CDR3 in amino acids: CASSEGAWGTTQYF. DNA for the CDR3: TGTGCCAGCAGTGAAGGGGCTTGGGGTACTACGCAGTATTTT. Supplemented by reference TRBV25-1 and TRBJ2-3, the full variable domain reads EADIYQTPRYLVIGTGKKITLECSQTMGHDKMYWYQQDPGMELHLIHYSYGVNSTEKGDLSSESTVSRIRTEHFPLTLESARPSHTSQYLCASSEGAWGTTQYFGPGTRLTVL.

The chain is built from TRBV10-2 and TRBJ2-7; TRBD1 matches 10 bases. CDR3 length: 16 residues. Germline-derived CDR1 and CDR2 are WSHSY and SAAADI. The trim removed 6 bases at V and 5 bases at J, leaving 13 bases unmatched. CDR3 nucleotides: TGCGCCAGCAGGGGGACCGTCGGACAGGGGGGCCACGAGCAGTACTTC. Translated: CASRGTVGQGGHEQYF.

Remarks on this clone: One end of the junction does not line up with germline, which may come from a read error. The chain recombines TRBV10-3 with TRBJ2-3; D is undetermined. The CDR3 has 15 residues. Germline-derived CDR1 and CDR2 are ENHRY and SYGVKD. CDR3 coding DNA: TGTGCCATCACTGAGGTTGCGGCCAGCACAGATACGCAGTATTTT. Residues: CAITEVAASTDTQYF.

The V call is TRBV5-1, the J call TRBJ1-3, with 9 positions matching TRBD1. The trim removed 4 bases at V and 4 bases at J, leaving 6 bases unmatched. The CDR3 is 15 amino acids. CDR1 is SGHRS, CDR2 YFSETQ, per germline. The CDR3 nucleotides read TGCGCCAGCAGCACGGGGACAGGGAGGGGAAACACCATATATTTT. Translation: CASSTGTGRGNTIYF.

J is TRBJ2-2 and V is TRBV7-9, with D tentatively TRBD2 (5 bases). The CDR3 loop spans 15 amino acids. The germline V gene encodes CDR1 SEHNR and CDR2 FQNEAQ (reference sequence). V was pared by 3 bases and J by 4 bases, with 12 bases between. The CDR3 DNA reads TGTGCCAGCAGCTTCAGGAGCGGAGTCACCGGGGAGCTGTTTTTT. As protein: CASSFRSGVTGELFF.

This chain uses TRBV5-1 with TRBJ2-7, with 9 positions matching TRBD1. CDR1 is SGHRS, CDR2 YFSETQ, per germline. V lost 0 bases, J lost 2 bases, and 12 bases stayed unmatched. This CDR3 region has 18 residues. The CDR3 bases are TGCGCCAGCAGCTTGGCGGTTTTAACTCGGGACAGGGCCTACGAGCAGTACTTC. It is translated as CASSLAVLTRDRAYEQYF.

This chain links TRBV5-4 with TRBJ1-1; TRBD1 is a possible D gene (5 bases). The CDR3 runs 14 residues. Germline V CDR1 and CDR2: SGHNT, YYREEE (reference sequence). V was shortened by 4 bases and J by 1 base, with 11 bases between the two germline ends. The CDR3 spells CASSGTTGNTEAFF. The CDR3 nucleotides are TGTGCCAGCAGCGGGACTACAGGGAACACTGAAGCTTTCTTT.

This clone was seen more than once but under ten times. The CDR3 bases are TGTGCCAGCAGCCAAGTGACGGGGGTGAACACCGGGGAGCTGTTTTTT. It codes for CASSQVTGVNTGELFF. The chain couples TRBV3-1 (or the pseudogene TRBV3-2) to TRBJ2-2; tentative D call: TRBD2 (6 bases). V was clipped by 1 base and J by 1 base, with 10 bases between them. This CDR3 has 16 residues. Germline V gene lookup returns CDR1 LGHDT and CDR2 YNNKEL (reference sequence).

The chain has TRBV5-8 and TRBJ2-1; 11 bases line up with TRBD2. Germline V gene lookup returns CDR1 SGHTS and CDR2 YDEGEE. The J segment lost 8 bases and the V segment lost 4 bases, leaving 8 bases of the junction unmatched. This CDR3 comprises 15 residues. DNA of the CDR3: TGTGCCAGCAGCCTTAGCGGGGGGGCCATTCATGAGCAGTTCTTC. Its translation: CASSLSGGAIHEQFF.

The CDR3 loop is CASSHQKGTATEKLFF. The DNA of the CDR3 is TGTGCCAGCAGCCACCAAAAGGGGACAGCTACAGAAAAACTGTTTTTT. The V and J genes are TRBV3-1 (or the pseudogene TRBV3-2) and TRBJ1-4; the match to TRBD1 covers 7 bases. The CDR3 has 16 residues. The V and J ends lost 3 bases and 8 bases, in that order; junction bases with no gene match: 12. CDR1 LGHDT and CDR2 YNNKEL come from the germline V gene (reference sequence).

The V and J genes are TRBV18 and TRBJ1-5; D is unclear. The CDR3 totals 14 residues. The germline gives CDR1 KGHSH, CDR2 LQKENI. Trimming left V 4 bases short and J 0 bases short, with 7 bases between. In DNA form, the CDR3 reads TGTGCCAGCTCACAGCAGGATAGCAATCAGCCCCAGCATTTT. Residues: CASSQQDSNQPQHF.

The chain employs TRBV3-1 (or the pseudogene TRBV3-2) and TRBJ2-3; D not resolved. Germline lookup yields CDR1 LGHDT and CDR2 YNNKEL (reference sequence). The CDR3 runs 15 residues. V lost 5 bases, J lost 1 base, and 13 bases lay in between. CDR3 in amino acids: CASSNGASGTDTQYF. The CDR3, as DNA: TGTGCCAGCAGCAACGGAGCGTCGGGCACAGATACGCAGTATTTT.